The rows below give T cell receptor beta chains drawn from one sample of a study of shared clonotypes between healthy human individuals. Profiled with immunoSEQ multiplex PCR; TCRdb holds only in-frame clones, not every one. The sample lists hundreds of thousands of clones, 85% to 95% occurring once. The sequenced sample consisted of naive CD8+ T cells sorted from blood. These receptors originate from a woman aged 25-40 years in good health. CDR3s include the opening cysteine and the closing phenylalanine or tryptophan. A D gene is named only where the DNA matches it firmly. Size values are once, few and many counts, or a class for expanded clones, and some rows have none.

d_call,cdr3_length,j_call,v_call,clone_size,cdr3_nt,cdr3_aa
NA,15,TRBJ1-2,TRBV7-9,once,TGTGCCAGCAGCTTAGGGGTGGGTGCGAACTATGGCTACACCTTC,CASSLGVGANYGYTF
NA,13,TRBJ1-1,TRBV27,once,TGTGCCAGCAAGGTGGGGGGATACACTGAAGCTTTCTTT,CASKVGGYTEAFF
NA,17,TRBJ2-3,TRBV15,NA,TGTGCCACCAGCAGAGAGCGGCAAATCTCGAGACCGGATACGCAGTATTTT,CATSRERQISRPDTQYF
NA,14,TRBJ2-7,TRBV6-1,NA,TGTGCCAGCAACGGGATTATAAGCTCCTACGAGCAGTACTTC,CASNGIISSYEQYF
TRBD1,15,TRBJ2-1,TRBV10-1,NA,TGCGCCAGCAGTGAGGGGACAGTGGTCTACAATGAGCAGTTCTTC,CASSEGTVVYNEQFF
NA,15,TRBJ1-1,TRBV4-1,NA,TGCGCCAGCAGCCCAAGCCGTTGGGTTAACACTGAAGCTTTCTTT,CASSPSRWVNTEAFF
NA,13,TRBJ1-1,TRBV21-1,NA,TGTGCCGGCCCCCGAACAGGGGAGGATGAAGCTTTCTTT,CAGPRTGEDEAFF
NA,13,TRBJ2-7,TRBV28,NA,TGTGCCAGCGAACAAGTCCGTGGCTACGAGCAGTACTTC,CASEQVRGYEQYF
TRBD2,13,TRBJ2-7,TRBV19,NA,TGTGCCAGTGGGGCTAGCGGGAGCTACGAGCAGTACTTC,CASGASGSYEQYF
NA,15,TRBJ2-1,TRBV5-6,NA,TGTGCCAGCAGCCTAGGGGGAGGGGCTGTGGATGAGCAGTTCTTC,CASSLGGGAVDEQFF
NA,13,TRBJ2-7,TRBV7-6,NA,TGTGCCAGCAGCTTAGCGGACAGCTACGAGCAGTACTTC,CASSLADSYEQYF
NA,13,TRBJ2-5,TRBV27,NA,TGTGCCAGCAGTTTTGGGAGAGCGGAGACCCAGTACTTC,CASSFGRAETQYF
NA,15,TRBJ2-7,TRBV6-1,NA,TGTGCCAGCAGTGTTGACAGGTTTGGGTCCTACGAGCAGTACTTC,CASSVDRFGSYEQYF
NA,14,TRBJ2-2,TRBV7-7,once,TGTGCCAGCAGCCCCTTTGGGAGTTCCGGGGAGCTGTTTTTT,CASSPFGSSGELFF
TRBD1,14,TRBJ2-7,TRBV4-1,NA,TGCGCCAGCAGCCCGGGACAGGGGCGAGGCGAGCAGTACTTC,CASSPGQGRGEQYF
TRBD2,18,TRBJ2-7,TRBV15,NA,TGTGCCACCAGCCGAGATAGGGGGGGAGTAGCGGGAGCCTACGAGCAGTACTTC,CATSRDRGGVAGAYEQYF
NA,13,TRBJ2-7,TRBV5-5,NA,TGTGCCAGCAGCGGTGGTTCGGGCTACGAGCAGTACTTC,CASSGGSGYEQYF
NA,14,TRBJ1-2,TRBV28,once,TGTGCCAGCGCCGAGGGAGGAGAGGACTATGGCTACACCTTC,CASAEGGEDYGYTF
TRBD1,15,TRBJ2-5,TRBV19,NA,TGTGCCAGTAGTCTTGGACAGGGGGAACAAGAGACCCAGTACTTC,CASSLGQGEQETQYF
TRBD1,13,TRBJ2-7,TRBV19,once,TGTGCCAGTAGTATCTATACAGGGGTCGAGCAGTACTTC,CASSIYTGVEQYF
NA,15,TRBJ2-7,TRBV7-9,NA,TGTGCCAGCAGCTTAGCACAGGGCGTCTCCTACGAGCAGTACTTC,CASSLAQGVSYEQYF
TRBD2,12,TRBJ2-7,TRBV2,NA,TGTGCCAGCAGTAGCGGGAGCTACGAGCAGTACTTC,CASSSGSYEQYF
NA,17,TRBJ2-5,TRBV29-1,NA,TGCAGCTTCAGCCGCAGGGGATCAGGCCATTTGAGGGAGACCCAGTACTTC,CSFSRRGSGHLRETQYF
TRBD2,18,TRBJ2-4,TRBV5-4,NA,TGTGCCAGCAGCCGAGGACTAGCGGGAGTATCGGCCAAAAACATTCAGTACTTC,CASSRGLAGVSAKNIQYF
NA,13,TRBJ2-7,TRBV9,NA,TGTGCCAGCAGCGTAGTGGGGGGATCCGAGCAGTACTTC,CASSVVGGSEQYF
TRBD1,14,TRBJ2-5,TRBV25-1,NA,TGTGCCAGCAGTGAGAGGGGGCTGGGGGAGACCCAGTACTTC,CASSERGLGETQYF
TRBD2,18,TRBJ2-7,TRBV4-2,NA,TGTGCCAGCAGCAGATCAGGACTAGCGGGAGACCCACGAGGCGAGCAGTACTTC,CASSRSGLAGDPRGEQYF
TRBD1,15,TRBJ1-6,TRBV4-1,NA,TGCGCCAGCAGCCCACCGGACAGGGATAATTCACCCCTCCACTTT,CASSPPDRDNSPLHF
NA,16,TRBJ2-2,TRBV28,NA,TGTGCCAGCAGCCTTTCTCGGGGAGGGGGCACCGGGGAGCTGTTTTTT,CASSLSRGGGTGELFF
NA,13,TRBJ2-5,TRBV5-1,NA,TGCGCCAGCAGCCCGGTAGGGGGAGAGACCCAGTACTTC,CASSPVGGETQYF
NA,12,TRBJ2-1,TRBV7-2,NA,TGTGCCAGCAGCTTATTTGGGAATGAGCAGTTCTTC,CASSLFGNEQFF
NA,15,TRBJ1-3,TRBV7-9,NA,TGTGCCAGCAGCTTAGCGGCGGGTTCTGGAAACACCATATATTTT,CASSLAAGSGNTIYF
NA,15,TRBJ1-1,TRBV7-9,NA,TGTGCCAGCAGACCTCCCATAGGGTGGAGCACTGAAGCTTTCTTT,CASRPPIGWSTEAFF
TRBD1,14,TRBJ2-7,TRBV30,NA,TGTGCCTGGCACCTCCGGGACAGCTCCTACGAGCAGTACTTC,CAWHLRDSSYEQYF
TRBD2,13,TRBJ2-1,TRBV27,NA,TGTGCCACCGGGGGGAGCTCCTACAATGAGCAGTTCTTC,CATGGSSYNEQFF
TRBD2,18,TRBJ2-1,TRBV27,NA,TGTGCCAGCAGTTTATTTGGCGGGAGGTCCGCCGTCTACAATGAGCAGTTCTTC,CASSLFGGRSAVYNEQFF
TRBD2,16,TRBJ2-7,TRBV9,NA,TGTGCCAGCAGCGCCCTCGGGGGGGCGAGCTCCTACGAGCAGTACTTC,CASSALGGASSYEQYF
TRBD1,14,TRBJ1-1,TRBV13,NA,TGTGCCAGCAGCTTAGGGGGCAGCACAGGGGGAGCTTTCTTT,CASSLGGSTGGAFF
TRBD1,15,TRBJ1-5,TRBV7-9,few,TGTGCCAGCAGTACCGGGACAGGCAAAAATCAGCCCCAGCATTTT,CASSTGTGKNQPQHF
TRBD2,15,TRBJ2-7,TRBV7-9,NA,TGTGCCAGCAGCTTGCTAATAGCGGGATCCTACGAGCAGTACTTC,CASSLLIAGSYEQYF
NA,12,TRBJ1-2,TRBV29-1,NA,TGCAGCGTTGTGAGGGGCGTATATGGCTACACCTTC,CSVVRGVYGYTF
TRBD2,16,TRBJ2-7,TRBV28,once,TGTGCCAGCAGCCCAGTCGCTAGCGGGATTTCCTACGAGCAGTACTTC,CASSPVASGISYEQYF
TRBD1,15,TRBJ1-2,TRBV29-1,NA,TGCAGCGTTGAAGACCCGTCGACAGGGGACTATGGCTACACCTTC,CSVEDPSTGDYGYTF
NA,12,TRBJ1-1,TRBV29-1,few,TGCAGCGTTGAAGAAGCGGGGCCTGAAGCTTTCTTT,CSVEEAGPEAFF
NA,13,TRBJ2-7,TRBV27,NA,TGTGCCAGCAATGGGGGGACGGGTTACGAGCAGTACTTC,CASNGGTGYEQYF
NA,15,TRBJ2-7,TRBV11-2,NA,TGTGCCAGCAGCTTAGCCCAGGATAGACCCTACGAGCAGTACTTC,CASSLAQDRPYEQYF
NA,16,TRBJ2-7,TRBV2,NA,TGTGCCAGCGCCGGGACGATCGTCATGCAATCCTACGAGCAGTACTTC,CASAGTIVMQSYEQYF
TRBD1,14,TRBJ1-5,TRBV27,NA,TGTGCCAGCAGAACAGGGGGATCAGATCAGCCCCAGCATTTT,CASRTGGSDQPQHF
NA,15,TRBJ1-5,TRBV27,NA,TGTGCCAGCAGTTTATTGGGGGGGGGCAATCAGCCCCAGCATTTT,CASSLLGGGNQPQHF
TRBD2,17,TRBJ2-5,TRBV27,NA,TGTGCCAGCAGTCCCCTGAGTAGCGGGCACCTCGGGGAGACCCAGTACTTC,CASSPLSSGHLGETQYF
NA,13,TRBJ1-4,TRBV2,NA,TGTGCCAGCGGGGACGGAACTAATGAAAAACTGTTTTTT,CASGDGTNEKLFF
TRBD1,14,TRBJ2-7,TRBV10-1,NA,TGCGCCAGCAGCCCGGACAGGGTTCTTACCGAGCAGTACTTC,CASSPDRVLTEQYF
NA,13,TRBJ2-7,TRBV6-6,NA,TGTGCCAGCAGTTACTCGAGAGACTACGAGCAGTACTTC,CASSYSRDYEQYF
TRBD2,17,TRBJ2-1,TRBV7-2,NA,TGTGCCAGCAGCTTAGTGAGTCTAGCGGCCTCCTACAATGAGCAGTTCTTC,CASSLVSLAASYNEQFF
NA,14,TRBJ2-1,TRBV5-1,NA,TGCGCCAGCAGCATTGCGGCCCCCTACAATGAGCAGTTCTTC,CASSIAAPYNEQFF
NA,12,TRBJ1-5,TRBV10-1,few,TGCGCCAGCAGTGACACGTTACAGCCCCAGCATTTT,CASSDTLQPQHF
TRBD1,16,TRBJ2-7,TRBV28,NA,TGTGCCAGCAGGCGGAACACCGGGACAGGGACGTACGAGCAGTACTTC,CASRRNTGTGTYEQYF
NA,12,TRBJ1-2,TRBV5-1,NA,TGCGCCAGCAGCCACCGCGGCTATGGCTACACCTTC,CASSHRGYGYTF
TRBD1,19,TRBJ2-7,TRBV28,NA,TGTGCCAGCAGTTTTTACTTTGGACAGGGGCCTGGTAAGGTCGACGAGCAGTACTTC,CASSFYFGQGPGKVDEQYF
NA,13,TRBJ2-7,TRBV27,NA,TGTGCCAGCAGTTTCGAGGGGAAGGACGAGCAGTACTTC,CASSFEGKDEQYF